Sequencing of this T cell receptor (beta chain) was carried out in a study of cytomegalovirus exposure and HLA in healthy donors. Study-wide results and caveats: The authors later linked a missense DCLRE1C variant to TCR beta V- and J-gene trimming. In vitro assays verified that three CMV-associated chains recognized CMV antigens specifically.

As to this clone: Its cognate antigen is unknown.

In the PCR, 60 Vbeta and 13 Jbeta primers were used. Generated by immunoSEQ multiplex PCR, the TCRdb table keeps only in-frame clones and is missing some. Seen here are under 150,000 clones, around 70% observed once, and the top ten hold approximately 2.6%. The CDR3 is 14 residues long. Trimming took 6 bases from V and 8 from J; bases not matched to a gene: 12. Germline loops: CDR1 SNHLY, CDR2 FYNNEI. The donors comprised healthy bone marrow donors. This sequence joins TRBV2 and TRBJ1-2; TRBD1 aligns across 7 bases. The sample consisted of PBMCs. The clonotype originates from a human donor in good health. The CDR3 sequence: CASRGGQPLGGYTF. The CDR3 DNA follows: TGTGCCAGCAGGGGGGGACAGCCCCTGGGGGGCTACACCTTC.